The rows below give T cell receptor beta chains drawn from one sample of a study of neoadjuvant nivolumab and ipilimumab in lung cancer. This table comes from immunoSEQ multiplex PCR, and its TCRdb copy is limited to in-frame clones, with some not included. The table lists some 28,000 clones, approximately 83% of them singletons. Sequenced material: tumor tissue, taken after neoadjuvant nivolumab, alone or with ipilimumab, at or shortly before surgery. The receptor set was obtained from an adult with non-small cell lung cancer. Each CDR3 is given with its conserved first and last residue. The D gene is left open where the match is weak. Clone size is shown for a subset of rows, as once, few, many or a class of expanded clone.

J gene	V gene	D gene	clone size	CDR3 DNA	CDR3 protein
TRBJ1-6	TRBV13	TRBD1	NA	TGTGCCAGCAGCCCGGGACAGTTTAATTCACCCCTCCACTTT	CASSPGQFNSPLHF
TRBJ2-7	TRBV5-4	NA	NA	TGTGCCAGCAGCGACAGCTTTCCGGGACTTCCCCCGTACGAGCAGTACTTC	CASSDSFPGLPPYEQYF
TRBJ2-7	TRBV18	NA	once	TGTGCCAGCTCAAGGGACCGCTCCTACGAGCAGTACTTC	CASSRDRSYEQYF
TRBJ2-3	TRBV7-9	TRBD1	NA	TGTGCCAGCAGCCTGGGACAGGGCGTAGATACGCAGTATTTT	CASSLGQGVDTQYF
TRBJ1-2	TRBV7-8	NA	NA	TGTGCCAGCAGCTTAGACCTGTCTTATGGAAAGGGCTACACCTTC	CASSLDLSYGKGYTF
TRBJ2-1	TRBV5-1	TRBD1	NA	TGCGCCAGCAGCTTCGACAGGGGGCGAACCAATGAGCAGTTCTTC	CASSFDRGRTNEQFF
TRBJ1-1	TRBV27	NA	NA	TGTGCCAGCAGTCAGGGTTTTATGAACACTGAAGCTTTCTTT	CASSQGFMNTEAFF
TRBJ1-2	TRBV6-5	TRBD1	NA	TGTGCCAGCAGTAGTGAAGGGGGCGCCGGCGGCTACACCTTC	CASSSEGGAGGYTF
TRBJ1-2	TRBV7-6	TRBD1	NA	TGTGCCAGCAGCCCGGGACAGGGGTCGGGGGGCTACACCTTC	CASSPGQGSGGYTF
TRBJ2-2	TRBV7-9	TRBD2	NA	TGTGCCAGCTCCTCCATAACCGGGACTAGCCAAGCCGGGGAGCTGTTTTTT	CASSSITGTSQAGELFF
TRBJ2-3	TRBV18	TRBD1	NA	TGTGCCAGCTCACTCCGACAGGGTCAGGGTAAAGATACGCAGTATTTT	CASSLRQGQGKDTQYF
TRBJ2-3	TRBV5-3	TRBD2	NA	TGTGCCAGAAGCTCGCGGACTAGCGGGCCCAGCACAGATACGCAGTATTTT	CARSSRTSGPSTDTQYF
TRBJ2-5	TRBV7-8	NA	NA	TGTGCCAGCAGCGACAAACAGGGGGGGGAGACCCAGTACTTC	CASSDKQGGETQYF
TRBJ1-1	TRBV6-5	NA	NA	TGTGCCAGCAGTTCCACCGGACGGGGCACTGAAGCTTTCTTT	CASSSTGRGTEAFF
TRBJ2-5	TRBV28	NA	once	TGTGCCAGCAGTTTCCGAGGGGACGAAGAGACCCAGTACTTC	CASSFRGDEETQYF
TRBJ2-7	TRBV18	TRBD1	few	TGTGCCAGCTCACCAGGACAGGGCCTCTCCTACGAGCAGTACTTC	CASSPGQGLSYEQYF
TRBJ1-2	TRBV5-6	NA	NA	TGTGCCAGCAGCTTGTTGAGGGCAGGGGACTATGGCTACACCTTC	CASSLLRAGDYGYTF
TRBJ1-6	TRBV6-1	NA	few	TGTGCCAGCAGTGAAGGGGCCAGTTATAATTCACCCCTCCACTTT	CASSEGASYNSPLHF